The following is a TCR beta chain sequence with its context. Its antigen is still unknown. This entry comes from a study of graft-versus-host responses after intestinal transplantation. Sequencing was performed with immunoSEQ multiplex PCR; in TCRdb, only in-frame clones are kept and a portion is missing. This table has about 130,000 clones, about 93% appearing once. Material: unstimulated CD4+ T cells sorted from spleen or lymph node cells, obtained before intestinal transplant. The origin of this receptor is a human donor who received an intestinal transplant.

The CDR3 bases are TGCGCCAGCAGGTTTCAGGGGACTAATGAAAAACTGTTTTTT. Its protein product is CASRFQGTNEKLFF. The chain uses TRBV5-1 and TRBJ1-4; possible D gene TRBD1, 6 bases. Germline V CDR1 and CDR2: SGHRS, YFSETQ. V was cut by 5 bases and J by 2 bases, with 10 bases left in between. The CDR3 length is 14 residues. The entire variable domain, with the rest obtained from reference TRBV5-1 and TRBJ1-4, is as follows: KAGVTQTPRYLIKTRGQQVTLSCSPISGHRSVSWYQQTPGQGLQFLFEYFSETQRNKGNFPGRFSGRQFSNSRSEMNVSTLELGDSALYLCASRFQGTNEKLFFGSGTQLSVL.